This T cell receptor (beta chain) was sequenced for a study of T cell responses to AZD1222 COVID-19 vaccine (dated by TCRdb to the early 2020s). About the investigation overall: AZD1222 recipients whose second dose came at about 4 weeks and those whose second dose came at about 12 weeks were combined into one group, since spike-specific TCR depth and breadth did not differ between the two schedules. Trial participants were enrolled into age subgroups of 18-55, 56-69 and 70-plus years, which contained approximately 150, 28 and 58 TCR-sequenced participants, respectively. A total of about 250 trial participants underwent TCR sequencing, of whom more than 200 had received two doses of AZD1222 and around 25 had received two doses of the MenACWY control vaccine.

The CDR3 goes from the cysteine to the phenylalanine over 14 residues. Just CDR3 DNA is preserved here, 42 bases in frame from base 1. CDR1 is given as MDHEN and CDR2 as SYDVKM, both from the germline V gene. The germline V end is reduced by 5 bases and the J end by 3 bases; junction bases left unmatched: 4. For this clone: Its antigen is still unknown. Per-nucleotide qualities are absent, and no much larger clonotype sits a single base away.

The CDR3 regions of human TCRbeta chains were analyzed by immunosequencing. Concerning the study's data processing: Repertoire TCRs were matched against a reference library of SARS-CoV-2-specific TCRs generated with the MIRA antigen-specificity platform. Breadth was defined as the fraction of unique TCRs that were SARS-CoV-2-associated. Depth was defined as the fraction of total T cells that were SARS-CoV-2-associated. Each spike-specific TCR was assigned to its reactive spike region and to a CD4 or CD8 class using the MIRA data. Log10-transformed breadth and depth values were compared by one-way ANOVA with Sidak's multiple comparisons tests. Entries here come from immuneACCESS through TCRdb and include only in-frame sequences with V and J called. Some clones fail to appear in such tables; in the studies checked, an unresolved V gene covers under half of the shortfall, and the cause of the remainder is unknown. V, J and clone size derive from that table, while D and trimming were established from the DNA sequence. This sample holds about 60,000 clones; around 85% were observed only once. The top ten clones comprise around 17% of the sample.

General study outcomes and caveats: In the small 56-69-year group, the increase in depth fell short of significance, most likely because of low power. A significant rise in spike-specific TCR breadth and depth was observed after two AZD1222 doses relative to day 0 and relative to MenACWY recipients. Vaccine-associated CD4 TCRs spanned the whole spike protein, with dominant responses in regions 160-218 and 743-854. Participants were mostly white British and included more females than males, and it was suggested by the authors that clonal diversity may have been underestimated. Conclusions about previously exposed vaccinees are limited because only five to seven AZD1222 recipients were SARS-CoV-2 seropositive at baseline. Reportedly, close to half of the unique spike-specific TCRs recognized epitopes lying outside the regions that are mutated in the B.1.351 and B.1.1.7 variants. Because no day 14 peak-response samples were available, repertoires were characterized only after the peak T cell response.

What the time point label conveys for this sample: baseline before first vaccination. Vaccinee samples were obtained from the UK trials COV001 and COV002, which included a single-blind randomized controlled phase 2/3 trial of AZD1222 (ChAdOx1 nCoV-19) in healthy adults. For TCRbeta chain sequencing, PBMC samples from trial participants were taken at day 0 and at day 28 after the second dose. Material: peripheral blood, obtained on day 0 of AZD1222 vaccination. The TCR comes from an adult in good health. The chain couples TRBV28 to TRBJ2-1; 7 nucleotides in the junction match TRBD2. The CDR3 protein is CASSRASGYNEQFF. Read as DNA, the sequence is TGTGCCAGCAGTCGAGCTAGCGGCTACAATGAGCAGTTCTTC.